A selection of T cell receptor beta chains follows, all from one sample in a study of CD8+ T cells in alopecia areata. The assay was immunoSEQ multiplex PCR, and TCRdb's table has in-frame clones only and misses some. The repertoire holds 150,000 to 200,000 clones, around 71% seen once, with 9.5% to 12% in the top ten. The sample in question was CD8+ T cells sorted from blood, obtained at week 0. Receptors were obtained from a human donor with alopecia areata. Both conserved end residues are part of each CDR3. A D gene is named only where the DNA matches it firmly. The size entry is marked missing in some rows and otherwise reads once, few, many or a size class.

-	TRBV29-1	TRBJ1-2	TRBD1	TGCAGCGTTGCAAGGGGGCTTGGCTACACCTTC	CSVARGLGYTF
-	TRBV30	TRBJ2-1	-	TGTGCCTGGAGTGTATTACTAGACTCCTACAATGAGCAGTTCTTC	CAWSVLLDSYNEQFF
once	TRBV7-9	TRBJ2-7	-	TGTGCCAGCAGTTCCCCGACAGCCACTATCTACGAGCAGTACTTC	CASSSPTATIYEQYF
-	TRBV28	TRBJ2-7	-	TGTGCCAGCAAACCCATCCTAGCTCATCAGGGGGGTGAGCAGTACTTC	CASKPILAHQGGEQYF
-	TRBV9	TRBJ2-3	TRBD2	TGTGCCAGCAGCGTCCGACTAGCTTCCCGCACAGATACGCAGTATTTT	CASSVRLASRTDTQYF
-	TRBV6-1	TRBJ1-1	-	TGTGCCAGCAGTCTCCGGACGGGAGCTTTCTTT	CASSLRTGAFF
-	TRBV30	TRBJ2-4	-	TGTGCCTGGCTGCGGGCTTCTACTGGCATCTACTTC	CAWLRASTGIYF
few	TRBV9	TRBJ1-5	-	TGTGCCAGCGGTCTCGATAGCAATCAGCCCCAGCATTTT	CASGLDSNQPQHF
-	TRBV30	TRBJ1-1	TRBD1	TGTGCCTGGAGTTCTCAAACAGGGGTCACTGAAGCTTTCTTT	CAWSSQTGVTEAFF
-	TRBV19	TRBJ2-5	-	TGTGCCAGTAGTCCGCACCGAATTGAGACCCAGTACTTC	CASSPHRIETQYF
-	TRBV7-9	TRBJ2-1	TRBD2	TGTGCCAGCAGCTTTAACGTTGCGGGGGGGCCGTCTGAGCAGTTCTTC	CASSFNVAGGPSEQFF
few	TRBV25-1	TRBJ1-4	TRBD1	TGTGCCAGCAGTGAACATCCCTGGCGGGACAGGTCTGAAAAACTGTTTTTT	CASSEHPWRDRSEKLFF
few	TRBV6-1	TRBJ1-2	-	TGTGCCAGCAGCACGGTTCTTGATGGCTACACCTTC	CASSTVLDGYTF
-	TRBV9	TRBJ1-2	TRBD1	TGTGCCAGCAGCGTCACAGGGGCCGGAAACTATGGCTACACCTTC	CASSVTGAGNYGYTF
-	TRBV30	TRBJ1-5	-	TGTGCCTGGAGTGTTGGGGGTATAGATCAGCCCCAGCATTTT	CAWSVGGIDQPQHF
-	TRBV13	TRBJ2-7	-	TGTGCCAGCAGCTTTGGGGGAGTGTTCTACGAGCAGTACTTC	CASSFGGVFYEQYF
-	TRBV6-1	TRBJ1-6	-	TGTGCCAGCACGGGTAATTCACCCCTCCACTTT	CASTGNSPLHF
-	TRBV9	TRBJ1-3	-	TGTGCCAGCAGCGTCTCAAGGACGGCCGGAAACACCATATATTTT	CASSVSRTAGNTIYF
-	TRBV4-1	TRBJ2-7	-	TGCGCCAGCAGCCCCGGACGGTCTAACGAGCAGTACTTC	CASSPGRSNEQYF
-	TRBV9	TRBJ2-5	TRBD2	TGTGCCAGCAGCCCCGGCGGGGGGGCCCAAGAGACCCAGTACTTC	CASSPGGGAQETQYF
-	TRBV15	TRBJ2-4	TRBD1	TGTGCCACCAGCAGGCAGGGGGAAGGGAGCAAAAACATTCAGTACTTC	CATSRQGEGSKNIQYF
few	TRBV7-2	TRBJ1-6	-	TGTGCCAGCAGCCGAGGGGCTAATTCACCCCTCCACTTT	CASSRGANSPLHF
-	TRBV7-6	TRBJ1-2	-	TGTGCCAGCAGTTCAGACCCGGGACTGGGCTATGGCTACACCTTC	CASSSDPGLGYGYTF
-	TRBV11-1	TRBJ1-2	-	TGTGCCAGCAGCTTAGAGACAGGAGATGGCTACACCTTC	CASSLETGDGYTF
-	TRBV5-1	TRBJ2-7	-	TGCGCCAGCAGCTCCAGACAGGAGACCTACGAGCAGTACTTC	CASSSRQETYEQYF
-	TRBV29-1	TRBJ2-1	-	TGCAGCGTTATAGGGGGGTCCTACAATGAGCAGTTCTTC	CSVIGGSYNEQFF
-	TRBV4-1	TRBJ2-7	-	TGCGCCAGCAGCCAAGATTCGAACGAGCAGTACTTC	CASSQDSNEQYF
-	TRBV6-5	TRBJ2-7	-	TGTGCCAGCAGCAACCCAGGACACTACGAGCAGTACTTC	CASSNPGHYEQYF
-	TRBV2	TRBJ1-5	-	TGTGCCACCGGAGATGGCTTTTATCAGCCCCAGCATTTT	CATGDGFYQPQHF
-	TRBV30	TRBJ2-3	TRBD1	TGTGCCTGGAGTGCTGGACAGGGTAGCACAGATACGCAGTATTTT	CAWSAGQGSTDTQYF
few	TRBV2	TRBJ2-1	-	TGTGCCAGCAGTGACCGACAGCTCGCTCAGTTCTTC	CASSDRQLAQFF
-	TRBV4-1	TRBJ2-5	-	TGCGCCAGCAGCCAAGAGGGGGAGACCCAGTACTTC	CASSQEGETQYF
-	TRBV14	TRBJ1-6	-	TGTGCCAGCCCTCTGAACCTCAGTGTCCCCGCGTATAATTCACCCCTCCACTTT	CASPLNLSVPAYNSPLHF
-	TRBV9	TRBJ2-3	-	TGTGCCAGCAGCGTTTCGGGGTCGACCACAGATACGCAGTATTTT	CASSVSGSTTDTQYF